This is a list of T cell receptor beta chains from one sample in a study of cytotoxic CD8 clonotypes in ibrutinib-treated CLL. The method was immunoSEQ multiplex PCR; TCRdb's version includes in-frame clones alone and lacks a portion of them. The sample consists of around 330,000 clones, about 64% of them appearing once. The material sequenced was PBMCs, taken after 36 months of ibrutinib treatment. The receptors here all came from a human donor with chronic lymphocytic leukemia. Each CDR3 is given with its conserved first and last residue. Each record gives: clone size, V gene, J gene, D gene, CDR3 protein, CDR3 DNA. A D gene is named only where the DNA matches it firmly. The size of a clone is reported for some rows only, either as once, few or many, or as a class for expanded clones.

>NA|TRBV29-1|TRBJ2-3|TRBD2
CSVGYPTQRGWTQYF
TGCAGCGTTGGATACCCAACGCAGCGGGGTTGGACGCAGTATTTT
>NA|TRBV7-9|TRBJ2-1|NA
CASSLGLGGQFF
TGTGCCAGCAGCTTAGGGCTGGGTGGTCAGTTCTTC
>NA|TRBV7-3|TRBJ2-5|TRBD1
CASSLGQGVTETQYF
TGTGCCAGCAGCTTAGGACAGGGGGTCACGGAGACCCAGTACTTC
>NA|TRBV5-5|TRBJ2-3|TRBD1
CASSAWDRATDTQYF
TGTGCCAGCAGCGCCTGGGACAGGGCGACAGATACGCAGTATTTT
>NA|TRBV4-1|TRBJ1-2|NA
CASSLNQRTGLRDGYTF
TGCGCCAGCAGCCTAAACCAGCGAACGGGGTTACGAGATGGCTACACCTTC
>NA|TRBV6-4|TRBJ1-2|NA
CASSDKGRYGYTF
TGTGCCAGCAGTGATAAGGGTAGATATGGCTACACCTTC
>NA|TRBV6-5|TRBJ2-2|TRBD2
CASSSGTSRTGELFF
TGTGCCAGCAGTTCCGGGACTAGTCGTACCGGGGAGCTGTTTTTT
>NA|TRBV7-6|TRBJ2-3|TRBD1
CASSPQGVETDTQYF
TGTGCCAGCAGCCCACAGGGGGTAGAGACAGATACGCAGTATTTT
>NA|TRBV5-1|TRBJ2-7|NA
CASSLGYGHLGEQYF
TGCGCCAGCAGCTTGGGGTATGGGCATTTGGGGGAGCAGTACTTC
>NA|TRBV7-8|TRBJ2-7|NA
CASSTYSGAYEQYF
TGTGCCAGCAGCACCTACAGCGGAGCCTACGAGCAGTACTTC
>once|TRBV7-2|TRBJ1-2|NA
CASSPQTGLYGYTF
TGTGCCAGCAGCCCCCAAACAGGGCTCTATGGCTACACCTTC
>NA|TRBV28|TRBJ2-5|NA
CASSSLVREETQYF
TGTGCCAGCAGTAGCCTCGTCAGGGAAGAGACCCAGTACTTC
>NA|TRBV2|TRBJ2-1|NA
CASSEWGLKLDNEQFF
TGTGCCAGCAGTGAATGGGGCCTAAAACTAGACAATGAGCAGTTCTTC
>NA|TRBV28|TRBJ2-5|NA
CASGGWGYQETQYF
TGTGCCAGCGGGGGGTGGGGTTACCAAGAGACCCAGTACTTC
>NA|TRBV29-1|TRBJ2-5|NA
CSAQTTGGRGETQYF
TGCAGCGCCCAAACGACTGGGGGGAGAGGGGAGACCCAGTACTTC
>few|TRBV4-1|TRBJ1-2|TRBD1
CASSQEGQGAHGYTF
TGCGCCAGCAGCCAAGAGGGGCAGGGGGCTCATGGCTACACCTTC
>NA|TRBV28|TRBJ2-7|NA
CASNLSTGHGIRYEQYF
TGTGCCAGCAATTTGTCGACAGGACACGGGATTAGGTACGAGCAGTACTTC
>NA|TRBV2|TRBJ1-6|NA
CASREGTWGNSPLHF
TGTGCCAGCAGAGAAGGGACATGGGGCAATTCACCCCTCCACTTT
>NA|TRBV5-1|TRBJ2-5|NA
CASSLDPPGLQETQYF
TGCGCCAGCAGCTTGGACCCCCCGGGCCTCCAAGAGACCCAGTACTTC
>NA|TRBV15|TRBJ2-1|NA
CATSRDPVEGEQFF
TGTGCCACCAGCAGAGATCCGGTTGAGGGTGAGCAGTTCTTC
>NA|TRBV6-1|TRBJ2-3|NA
CASKETPWATDTQYF
TGTGCCAGCAAAGAGACGCCCTGGGCGACAGATACGCAGTATTTT
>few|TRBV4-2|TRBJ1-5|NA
CASSQDYRAQYNQPQHF
TGTGCCAGCAGCCAAGATTATAGGGCGCAGTACAATCAGCCCCAGCATTTT
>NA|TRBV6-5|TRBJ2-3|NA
CASSYLRGSSTDTQYF
TGTGCCAGCAGTTACCTTCGGGGCTCTAGCACAGATACGCAGTATTTT
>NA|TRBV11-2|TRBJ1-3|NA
CASSLARVVRRGNTIYF
TGTGCCAGCAGCTTAGCTCGAGTGGTGCGAAGAGGAAACACCATATATTTT
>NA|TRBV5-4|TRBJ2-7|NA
CASSLLPDRWDEYEQYF
TGTGCCAGCAGCTTGTTACCTGACAGGTGGGATGAGTACGAGCAGTACTTC
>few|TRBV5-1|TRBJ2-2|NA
CASSSRSQSTGELFF
TGCGCCAGCAGCTCTCGTAGCCAGTCCACCGGGGAGCTGTTTTTT
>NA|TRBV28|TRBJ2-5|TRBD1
CASSLWGQGQETQYF
TGTGCCAGCAGTTTATGGGGACAGGGACAAGAGACCCAGTACTTC
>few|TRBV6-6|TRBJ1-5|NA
CASSSEEGYGNQPQHF
TGTGCCAGCAGTTCCGAAGAGGGGTACGGCAATCAGCCCCAGCATTTT
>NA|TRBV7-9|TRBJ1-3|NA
CASQQGSGNTIYF
TGTGCCAGCCAGCAGGGCAGTGGAAACACCATTTATTTT
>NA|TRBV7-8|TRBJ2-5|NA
CASSLGPQETQYF
TGTGCCAGCAGCTTAGGTCCCCAAGAGACCCAGTACTTC
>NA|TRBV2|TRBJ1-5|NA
CASTRTVPNNQPQHF
TGTGCCAGCACTAGGACAGTACCGAACAATCAGCCCCAGCATTTT
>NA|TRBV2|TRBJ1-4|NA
CASSEEEKLFF
TGTGCCAGCAGTGAAGAGGAAAAACTGTTTTTT
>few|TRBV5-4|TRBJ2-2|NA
CASSGVNTGELFF
TGTGCCAGCAGCGGGGTGAACACCGGGGAGCTGTTTTTT
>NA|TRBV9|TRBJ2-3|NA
CASSRRALSTDTQYF
TGTGCCAGCAGCCGGAGGGCCCTCAGCACAGATACGCAGTATTTT
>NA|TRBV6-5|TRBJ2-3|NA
CASSFLGSTDTQYF
TGTGCCAGCAGTTTTCTTGGTAGCACAGATACGCAGTATTTT
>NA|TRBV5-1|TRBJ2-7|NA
CASSFPEGEQYF
TGCGCCAGCAGCTTCCCTGAGGGGGAGCAGTACTTC
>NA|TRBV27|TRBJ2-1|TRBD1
CASSLSGQNNEQFF
TGTGCCAGCAGTTTATCGGGACAGAACAATGAGCAGTTCTTC